This is a list of T cell receptor beta chains from one sample in a study of shared clonotypes between healthy human individuals. Sequencing used immunoSEQ multiplex PCR; TCRdb keeps in-frame clones, though not all of them. The sample includes over a million clones, approximately 96% seen only once; the top ten take over 1%. The source material was naive CD4+ T cells sorted from blood. All receptors come from a man aged 30 to 45 in good health. Both conserved end residues are part of each CDR3. D genes are given only for firm matches. The size field is filled for only some rows; it gives once, few, many or a size class.

d_call: TRBD2; clone_size: -; v_call: TRBV11-2; j_call: TRBJ2-7; cdr3_nt: TGTGCCAGCAGCTTAGGTTTAGCGGGAGGCCACGAGCAGTACTTC; cdr3_aa: CASSLGLAGGHEQYF
d_call: -; clone_size: -; v_call: TRBV19; j_call: TRBJ2-5; cdr3_nt: TGTGCCAGTAGAAACGGGCGAGAGACCCAGTACTTC; cdr3_aa: CASRNGRETQYF
d_call: TRBD2; clone_size: -; v_call: TRBV19; j_call: TRBJ2-3; cdr3_nt: TGTGCCAGTAGTATAGATAGTCTAGCGGGAGGGACAGATACGCAGTATTTT; cdr3_aa: CASSIDSLAGGTDTQYF
d_call: TRBD1; clone_size: once; v_call: TRBV27; j_call: TRBJ2-2; cdr3_nt: TGTGCCAGCAGTTTATCGATGGTTTGGACAGGAACCTCCGGGGAGCTGTTTTTT; cdr3_aa: CASSLSMVWTGTSGELFF
d_call: TRBD1; clone_size: -; v_call: TRBV11-2; j_call: TRBJ1-1; cdr3_nt: TGTGCCAGCAGCATCCACTCAGGGGGCGCGGCTGAAGCTTTCTTT; cdr3_aa: CASSIHSGGAAEAFF
d_call: -; clone_size: -; v_call: TRBV10-3; j_call: TRBJ2-3; cdr3_nt: TGTGCCATCAGTGATGGGACCCAGGGGTCAGATACGCAGTATTTT; cdr3_aa: CAISDGTQGSDTQYF
d_call: -; clone_size: -; v_call: TRBV5-1; j_call: TRBJ2-7; cdr3_nt: TGCGCCAGCAGGGGCAACTCCTACGAGCAGTACTTC; cdr3_aa: CASRGNSYEQYF
d_call: -; clone_size: -; v_call: TRBV14; j_call: TRBJ2-1; cdr3_nt: TGTGCCAGCAGCCAAGATAAGGGAGATGAGCAGTTCTTC; cdr3_aa: CASSQDKGDEQFF
d_call: -; clone_size: -; v_call: TRBV28; j_call: TRBJ1-5; cdr3_nt: TGTGCCAGCAGTTTCGTGGGACGAATTCCCATCCAGCCCCAGCATTTT; cdr3_aa: CASSFVGRIPIQPQHF
d_call: -; clone_size: -; v_call: TRBV5-4; j_call: TRBJ2-5; cdr3_nt: TGTGCCAGCAGCTTGGTCGGGTCGGAGACCCAGTACTTC; cdr3_aa: CASSLVGSETQYF
d_call: -; clone_size: -; v_call: TRBV7-9; j_call: TRBJ2-1; cdr3_nt: TGTGCCAGCACCGCAGGGGAAGAGCAGTTCTTC; cdr3_aa: CASTAGEEQFF
d_call: TRBD1; clone_size: -; v_call: TRBV5-1; j_call: TRBJ1-1; cdr3_nt: TGCGCCAGCAGCTTTGGACAGGGGTCCACTGAAGCTTTCTTT; cdr3_aa: CASSFGQGSTEAFF
d_call: -; clone_size: -; v_call: TRBV11-2; j_call: TRBJ2-2; cdr3_nt: TGTGCCAGCAGCTTAAAGTTATCGGGCGGGGAGCTGTTTTTT; cdr3_aa: CASSLKLSGGELFF
d_call: -; clone_size: -; v_call: TRBV11-2; j_call: TRBJ2-7; cdr3_nt: TGTGCCAGCAGCCCAAACAGGGTATCCTACGAGCAGTACTTC; cdr3_aa: CASSPNRVSYEQYF
d_call: -; clone_size: -; v_call: TRBV21-1; j_call: TRBJ2-1; cdr3_nt: TGTGCCAGCAGCGGAGAGGAGGGAGGATCCTACAATGAGCAGTTCTTC; cdr3_aa: CASSGEEGGSYNEQFF
d_call: -; clone_size: -; v_call: TRBV7-8; j_call: TRBJ2-1; cdr3_nt: TGTGCCAGCAGCTTAGGGGGATTCCAGAGCTCCTACAATGAGCAGTTCTTC; cdr3_aa: CASSLGGFQSSYNEQFF
d_call: -; clone_size: -; v_call: TRBV5-1; j_call: TRBJ2-3; cdr3_nt: TGCGCCAGCAGCTTCAGGGGAGTCACAGATACGCAGTATTTT; cdr3_aa: CASSFRGVTDTQYF
d_call: TRBD1; clone_size: -; v_call: TRBV7-9; j_call: TRBJ1-2; cdr3_nt: TGTGCCAGCAGCTTAGAACAGGGGGCTGACGGCTACACCTTC; cdr3_aa: CASSLEQGADGYTF
d_call: -; clone_size: -; v_call: TRBV10-2; j_call: TRBJ1-1; cdr3_nt: TGCGCCAGCAAAATAACACAGGGAAGCACTGAAGCTTTCTTT; cdr3_aa: CASKITQGSTEAFF
d_call: -; clone_size: -; v_call: TRBV9; j_call: TRBJ2-7; cdr3_nt: TGTGCCAGCTCAACGACAGGCCTCTCCTACGAGCAGTACTTC; cdr3_aa: CASSTTGLSYEQYF
d_call: TRBD2; clone_size: -; v_call: TRBV6-6; j_call: TRBJ2-7; cdr3_nt: TGTGCCAGCAGCGCCCGCGGACTAGCGGGACTCAACGAGCAGTACTTC; cdr3_aa: CASSARGLAGLNEQYF
d_call: -; clone_size: -; v_call: TRBV5-1; j_call: TRBJ2-1; cdr3_nt: TGCGCCAGCAGCCCTAGCCCCGAGGTCTACAATGAGCAGTTCTTC; cdr3_aa: CASSPSPEVYNEQFF
d_call: -; clone_size: -; v_call: TRBV5-4; j_call: TRBJ1-3; cdr3_nt: TGTGCCAGCAGCCCAGGGATCCCCTCTGGAAACACCATATATTTT; cdr3_aa: CASSPGIPSGNTIYF
d_call: -; clone_size: -; v_call: TRBV18; j_call: TRBJ2-4; cdr3_nt: TGTGCCAGCTCACCACGACCGGATTCAATAGCCAAAAACATTCAGTACTTC; cdr3_aa: CASSPRPDSIAKNIQYF
d_call: TRBD1; clone_size: -; v_call: TRBV11-2; j_call: TRBJ1-1; cdr3_nt: TGTGCCAGCAGCCCCCGGCAGGGGGTTGTGAACACTGAAGCTTTCTTT; cdr3_aa: CASSPRQGVVNTEAFF
d_call: TRBD2; clone_size: -; v_call: TRBV6-1; j_call: TRBJ2-2; cdr3_nt: TGTGCCAGCAGGGCGGGAGCCGCTACCGGGGAGCTGTTTTTT; cdr3_aa: CASRAGAATGELFF
d_call: TRBD2; clone_size: -; v_call: TRBV18; j_call: TRBJ2-1; cdr3_nt: TGTGCCAGCTCATCTATAGCGGGAGGGCCGAAGAATGAGCAGTTCTTC; cdr3_aa: CASSSIAGGPKNEQFF
d_call: TRBD2; clone_size: -; v_call: TRBV9; j_call: TRBJ2-5; cdr3_nt: TGTGCCAGCAGCGAATACGGGAGGGGAGAGACCCAGTACTTC; cdr3_aa: CASSEYGRGETQYF
d_call: -; clone_size: once; v_call: TRBV10-2; j_call: TRBJ2-1; cdr3_nt: TGCGCCAGCAGGGGGAGCTCCTACAATGAGCAGTTCTTC; cdr3_aa: CASRGSSYNEQFF
d_call: -; clone_size: -; v_call: TRBV5-1; j_call: TRBJ1-5; cdr3_nt: TGCGCCAGCAGCTTGTCTGGCAATCAGCCCCAGCATTTT; cdr3_aa: CASSLSGNQPQHF
d_call: -; clone_size: -; v_call: TRBV5-1; j_call: TRBJ1-3; cdr3_nt: TGCGCCAGCAGCTCGGACCCGACGGGAAACACCATATATTTT; cdr3_aa: CASSSDPTGNTIYF
d_call: -; clone_size: -; v_call: TRBV19; j_call: TRBJ2-2; cdr3_nt: TGTGCCAGTAACCATTATAACAGGGGAGGCACCGGGGAGCTGTTTTTT; cdr3_aa: CASNHYNRGGTGELFF
d_call: -; clone_size: -; v_call: TRBV28; j_call: TRBJ1-5; cdr3_nt: TGTGCCAGCAGTTTCGTCGGGCCCCAGCATTTT; cdr3_aa: CASSFVGPQHF
d_call: TRBD1; clone_size: once; v_call: TRBV19; j_call: TRBJ2-7; cdr3_nt: TGTGCCAGTAGTCAAACCGGGACAGGTAGCTCCTACGAGCAGTACTTC; cdr3_aa: CASSQTGTGSSYEQYF
d_call: -; clone_size: -; v_call: TRBV5-4; j_call: TRBJ2-7; cdr3_nt: TGTGCCAGCAGCATGGGACGGGGATCGTCCTCCTACGAGCAGTACTTC; cdr3_aa: CASSMGRGSSSYEQYF
d_call: -; clone_size: -; v_call: TRBV10-3; j_call: TRBJ2-5; cdr3_nt: TGTGCCATCAGTAACTCTGGGGGAGAGACCCAGTACTTC; cdr3_aa: CAISNSGGETQYF
d_call: -; clone_size: -; v_call: TRBV4-3; j_call: TRBJ2-6; cdr3_nt: TGCGCCAGCAGCCAAGTTCGGAGCTCTGGGGCCAACGTCCTGACTTTC; cdr3_aa: CASSQVRSSGANVLTF
d_call: TRBD1; clone_size: -; v_call: TRBV27; j_call: TRBJ2-7; cdr3_nt: TGTGCTCCGAGAGGACTGGAGCCCACGGACAGGGATTCCTACGAGCAGTACTTC; cdr3_aa: CAPRGLEPTDRDSYEQYF
d_call: TRBD2; clone_size: -; v_call: TRBV5-1; j_call: TRBJ2-1; cdr3_nt: TGCGCCAGCAGCATAACTCGGGGAGGGACTAGCGGGATCAATGAGCAGTTCTTC; cdr3_aa: CASSITRGGTSGINEQFF
d_call: -; clone_size: -; v_call: TRBV18; j_call: TRBJ2-2; cdr3_nt: TGTGCCAGCTCGAAGTCCGGGGAGCTGTTTTTT; cdr3_aa: CASSKSGELFF
d_call: -; clone_size: -; v_call: TRBV7-2; j_call: TRBJ1-3; cdr3_nt: TGTGCCAGCAGCTTAGCGGGGGACCTCTCTGGAAACACCATATATTTT; cdr3_aa: CASSLAGDLSGNTIYF
d_call: -; clone_size: -; v_call: TRBV10-3; j_call: TRBJ2-1; cdr3_nt: TGTGCCATCAGTGAGTCACTTCCTCCCTACAATGAGCAGTTCTTC; cdr3_aa: CAISESLPPYNEQFF
d_call: TRBD2; clone_size: -; v_call: TRBV5-1; j_call: TRBJ2-2; cdr3_nt: TGCGCCAGCAGCTTGGACCCTTCGGGGGGGCGCGGGGAGCTGTTTTTT; cdr3_aa: CASSLDPSGGRGELFF
d_call: TRBD1; clone_size: -; v_call: TRBV5-1; j_call: TRBJ1-5; cdr3_nt: TGCGCCAGCAGCCCCGGGGACAGCGGCCAGCCCCAGCATTTT; cdr3_aa: CASSPGDSGQPQHF
d_call: -; clone_size: few; v_call: TRBV5-5; j_call: TRBJ1-5; cdr3_nt: TGTGCCAGCAGTCGTTACGGGACGGGCAATCAGCCCCAGCATTTT; cdr3_aa: CASSRYGTGNQPQHF
d_call: -; clone_size: -; v_call: TRBV5-1; j_call: TRBJ1-2; cdr3_nt: TGCGCCAGCAGCCCAGGACAAAACTATGGCTACACCTTC; cdr3_aa: CASSPGQNYGYTF
d_call: TRBD2; clone_size: -; v_call: TRBV6-6; j_call: TRBJ2-7; cdr3_nt: TGTGCCAGCAGTTACTCGAGCGCTAGCGGCCACTACGAGCAGTACTTC; cdr3_aa: CASSYSSASGHYEQYF
d_call: TRBD1; clone_size: -; v_call: TRBV19; j_call: TRBJ2-1; cdr3_nt: TGTGCCAGTACCCCCCGGTCAGGGGGCAGCCGGATCAATGAGCAGTTCTTC; cdr3_aa: CASTPRSGGSRINEQFF
d_call: -; clone_size: -; v_call: TRBV7-8; j_call: TRBJ2-5; cdr3_nt: TGTGCCACCCTTGGGGTTCACCAAGAGACCCAGTACTTC; cdr3_aa: CATLGVHQETQYF
d_call: -; clone_size: -; v_call: TRBV27; j_call: TRBJ1-5; cdr3_nt: TGTGCCAGCAGTCTGAGGCGATATCAGCCCCAGCATTTT; cdr3_aa: CASSLRRYQPQHF
d_call: TRBD2; clone_size: -; v_call: TRBV9; j_call: TRBJ2-3; cdr3_nt: TGTGCCAGTAGCGGGAGGGCCACAGATACGCAGTATTTT; cdr3_aa: CASSGRATDTQYF
d_call: -; clone_size: -; v_call: TRBV9; j_call: TRBJ2-2; cdr3_nt: TGTGCCAGCAGCCTGGGCGCCTCTGGCACCGGGGAGCTGTTTTTT; cdr3_aa: CASSLGASGTGELFF
d_call: -; clone_size: -; v_call: TRBV4-2; j_call: TRBJ2-3; cdr3_nt: TGTGCCAGCAGCCAAGAGGCTATCAGCGCAGATACGCAGTATTTT; cdr3_aa: CASSQEAISADTQYF
d_call: -; clone_size: -; v_call: TRBV6-1; j_call: TRBJ2-7; cdr3_nt: TGTGCCAGCAGCCAGTACAGGGAACAAACCTACGAGCAGTACTTC; cdr3_aa: CASSQYREQTYEQYF
d_call: TRBD2; clone_size: once; v_call: TRBV6-5; j_call: TRBJ2-2; cdr3_nt: TGTGCCAGCAGTAATAGCGGGAGCGGTACCGGGGAGCTGTTTTTT; cdr3_aa: CASSNSGSGTGELFF
d_call: -; clone_size: once; v_call: TRBV10-3; j_call: TRBJ2-7; cdr3_nt: TGTGCCATCAGAGCAGGGTCACCTTCCTACGAGCAGTACTTC; cdr3_aa: CAIRAGSPSYEQYF
d_call: TRBD2; clone_size: once; v_call: TRBV6-5; j_call: TRBJ2-1; cdr3_nt: TGTGCCAGCAGTTGGGGACTAGCGGGTGAGCAGTTCTTC; cdr3_aa: CASSWGLAGEQFF
d_call: TRBD1; clone_size: -; v_call: TRBV6-6; j_call: TRBJ2-7; cdr3_nt: TGTGCCAGCAGTTACCCCGGGACAGGGGTTCACGAGCAGTACTTC; cdr3_aa: CASSYPGTGVHEQYF